Below are 7 T cell receptor beta chains sequenced from a single sample in a study of T-cell reconstitution after alpha-beta-depleted transplantation in children. Unique molecular identifiers were incorporated when the TCRbeta library was constructed. TCRdb redid the calling of the PCR reads with MiXCR, one entry per CDR3 protein. The sample yields some 550,000 distinct CDR3 sequences, more than 20% seen once. The sample in question was PBMCs, mostly from graft donor cells, obtained 360 days after TCRalphabeta/CD19-depleted stem cell transplant. All receptors come from a boy younger than two who had a stem cell transplant for acute myeloid leukemia, so the T cells may come from the graft donor.

This clonotype was seen a few times. The CDR3 here is CASSSHEGPTYEQYF. The DNA for the CDR3 is TGTGCCAGCAGCTCCCACGAGGGACCCACCTACGAGCAGTACTTC. V gene TRBV9 combines with J gene TRBJ2-7; D is possibly TRBD1 or TRBD2 (5 bases each). This CDR3 region has 15 residues. Germline V gives CDR1 SGDLS, CDR2 YYNGEE. The V end was cut by 4 bases, the J end by 2 bases, with 16 bases between.

V is TRBV6-1 and J is TRBJ1-1; D gene ambiguous. The CDR3 length is 16 residues. CDR1 MNHNS and CDR2 SASEGT come from the germline V gene. The V end lost 4 bases, the J end lost 0 bases, and 15 bases lay between the germline ends. CDR3 DNA sequence: TGTGCCAGCAGTGGGTTCCGGGCGACTATGAACACTGAAGCTTTCTTT. This encodes CASSGFRATMNTEAFF.

This clonotype showed up many times. This chain uses TRBV3-1 with TRBJ2-3; 8 bases are shared with TRBD2. V lost 2 bases to trimming and J lost 2 bases; unmatched junction nucleotides: 6. Looked up from germline, CDR1 is LGHDT and CDR2 is YNNKEL (reference sequence). The CDR3 extends over 16 amino acids. The CDR3 nucleotides are TGTGCCAGCAGCCAAATAGCGGGGACCTTCACAGATACGCAGTATTTT. Amino acid sequence: CASSQIAGTFTDTQYF.

In its sample, this clonotype was seen many times. V usage is TRBV25-1 and J usage is TRBJ2-6; 8 bases are a match to TRBD1. With 5 bases clipped from V and 1 base from J, the junction kept 1 base outside the gene matches. Germline V gene sequence: CDR1 MGHDK, CDR2 SYGVNS. CDR3 length equals 15 residues. The CDR3 sequence is CASSHRGSGANVLTF. The CDR3 DNA reads TGTGCCAGCAGTCACAGGGGGTCTGGGGCCAACGTCCTGACTTTC.

This chain connects TRBV20-1 to TRBJ2-1; 8 nucleotides align to TRBD1. Per the germline V gene, CDR1 is DFQATT and CDR2 is SNEGSKA (reference sequence). Trimming at V came to 2 bases and at J to 9 bases, leaving 12 bases not matched to a gene. The CDR3 covers 15 residues. CDR3: CSARTAGGARSEQFF. For the CDR3, the DNA is TGCAGTGCTAGAACAGCAGGGGGCGCGCGTAGTGAGCAGTTCTTC.

This clonotype has a handful of counts. The DNA of the CDR3 is TGTGCCAGCAGCACGGACAGGGGGGTCTACGAGCAGTACTTC. Its translation: CASSTDRGVYEQYF. V usage is TRBV12-3 or TRBV12-4 and J usage is TRBJ2-7, with 10 bases identical to TRBD1. This CDR3 comprises 14 residues. With V trimmed by 6 bases and J by 3 bases, 5 bases remained unmatched.

The table lists this clonotype with a few counts. The gene calls are TRBV10-2 and TRBJ2-2; perhaps TRBD1 as D (5 bases). Deletions cut 9 bases from V and 1 base from J, with 9 bases between. Per the germline V gene, CDR1 is WSHSY and CDR2 is SAAADI. CDR3 length: 13 residues. The DNA of the CDR3 is TGCGCCAGATCTCAGGGGAACACCGGGGAGCTGTTTTTT. The encoded protein is CARSQGNTGELFF.